The text below deals with one T cell receptor beta chain. Its antigen is not identified. Germline values: CDR1 DFQATT, CDR2 SNEGSKA (reference sequence). The length of the CDR3 is 15 residues. V shed 3 bases, J shed 13 bases, and the junction held 18 bases outside the gene matches. These data come from a study of blood T cells in healthy people across ages. Whole-study findings and limits: CMV infection status of these donors was not known. Bulk PBMC profiling left naive and antigen-experienced comparisons inconclusive.

The second PCR ran roughly 6 to 11 cycles with a sample-barcoded 5' primer and J-beta primers. MiXCR, run by TCRdb on the 5' RACE reads, gives a single entry per CDR3 protein. The table shows around 1,700,000 distinct CDR3 sequences, with roughly 27% occurring only once. Source material: blood. This rearrangement joins TRBV20-1 to TRBJ2-4, with 7 positions matching TRBD2. The clonotype comes from a woman aged 25 to 45 in good health. Written as DNA, the CDR3 is TGCAGTGCTAGTAACAGCGGGGCGGACCCAAATGAGCAGTACTTC. It encodes CSASNSGADPNEQYF.